Below, one TCR beta chain is given with its context. Regarding time point: persistent/refractory GD, antithyroid drugs over 5 years with positive TRAb. PBMC RNA served as the TCR library source. There are 14 residues in the CDR3. V lost 0 bases and J lost 6, with 14 bases in between. Germline V gene data show CDR1 as DFQATT and CDR2 as SNEGSKA (reference sequence). This sample is part of a study of regulatory T cells in long-lasting Graves disease. Arm-PCR with iRepertoire HTBI primers amplified the CDR3 regions for these TCR beta libraries. Using its own MiXCR run on the multiplex PCR reads, TCRdb lists one record per CDR3 protein. The data hold 300,000 to 400,000 distinct CDR3 sequences, with around 20% observed a single time.

The receptor was derived from a female donor with Graves disease. This chain uses TRBV20-1 with TRBJ1-2, with D hard to call. This specimen consisted of peripheral blood mononuclear cells (PBMCs), obtained when the disease was refractory, from a patient treated with antithyroid drugs. CDR3 DNA sequence: TGCAGTGCTAGAGATGGAGGTGTCTCGGATGGCTACACCTTC. Residues: CSARDGGVSDGYTF.